This T cell receptor (beta chain) was documented in a study of shared clonotypes between healthy human individuals. Data came from immunoSEQ multiplex PCR; TCRdb stores just in-frame clones and leaves some out. Among over a million clones, approximately 80% were seen once, and the ten largest hold approximately 0.52%. Study conclusions and caveats: Sharing across a handful of donors was seen in roughly 5% of naive CD4 clonotypes. Represented genetic and exposure-history diversity was restricted by having few donors.

Comment on this clone: Its matching antigen is unknown. The same CDR3 arises from other DNA sequences in this sample as well.

Recent acute infections and vaccinations were absent in the healthy HIV-negative adult donors. The authors divided CD4+ cells into CD45RA+ naive and CD45RA-negative memory subsets. The receptor was isolated from a man between 18 and 29 years old in good health. Some clones in this sample may be carry-over from other donors' samples. Sequencing input: memory CD4+ T cells from PBMCs. Noted subset: CD45RA-negative fraction.

CDR3 bases: TGCAGCGTTGAAGGGCAGGGAGGCGGCGAGCAGTACTTC. This translates into CSVEGQGGGEQYF. V gene TRBV29-1 combines with J gene TRBJ2-7, with D tentatively TRBD2 (6 bases). Trimming cost V 1 base and J 6 bases, with 13 bases left between them. This CDR3 region has 13 residues. Germline V CDR1 and CDR2: SQVTM, ANQGSEA.